These 28 T cell receptor beta chains came from one sample sequenced in a study of blood T cell repertoires in COVID-19. The protocol was immunoSEQ multiplex PCR, while the TCRdb copy is restricted to in-frame clones and leaves out a portion. The sample carries around 250,000 clones, about nine tenths recorded once. The sample was peripheral blood. These receptors all come from a man aged 55-75 years with acute or convalescent COVID-19.

V and J are TRBV19 and TRBJ1-2; unclear D gene. CDR1 LNHDA and CDR2 SQIVND come from the germline V gene (reference sequence). CDR3 size: 15 residues. V was clipped by 5 bases and J by 3 bases, with 16 bases between them. CDR3 coding DNA: TGTGCCAGTAGTGTCAGGTCACAGACGTACTATGGCTACACCTTC. As protein: CASSVRSQTYYGYTF. The full variable domain, completed using reference TRBV19 and TRBJ1-2, is DGGITQSPKYLFRKEGQNVTLSCEQNLNHDAMYWYRQDPGQGLRLIYYSQIVNDFQKGDIAEGYSVSREKKESFPLTVTSAQKNPTAFYLCASSVRSQTYYGYTFGSGTRLTVV.

V and J are TRBV13 and TRBJ2-1, with D perhaps matching TRBD2 (6 bases). Trimming took off 2 bases at V and 1 base at J, with 6 bases between the two ends. The CDR3 runs 14 residues. In germline, CDR1 is PRHDT, CDR2 FYEKMQ (reference sequence). CDR3 DNA: TGTGCCAGCAGCTTAAGCGGGTCCTACAATGAGCAGTTCTTC. This codes for CASSLSGSYNEQFF.

V usage is TRBV29-1 and J usage is TRBJ1-2; 8 bases are shared with TRBD1. The CDR3 is made up of 14 amino acids. Germline assignment: CDR1 SQVTM and CDR2 ANQGSEA. Unmatched junction bases numbered 6, after V lost 3 bases and J lost 3 bases. Here the CDR3 DNA reads TGCAGCGTTGACTGGACAGGGCAGGACTATGGCTACACCTTC. This sequence encodes CSVDWTGQDYGYTF.

V usage is TRBV7-3 and J usage is TRBJ2-1; possibly TRBD2 for D (5 bases). Deletions cut 3 bases from V and 2 bases from J, with 14 bases between. There are 16 residues in the CDR3. Germline CDR1 reads SGHTA; CDR2 reads FQGTGA. The CDR3 loop is CASSFDAGRTYNEQFF. The CDR3 nucleotides are TGTGCCAGCAGCTTTGATGCGGGCCGAACCTACAATGAGCAGTTCTTC.

V usage is TRBV12-5 and J usage is TRBJ2-5; 12 nucleotides align to TRBD2. CDR1 is LGHNT, CDR2 FRNRAP, per germline. The ends lost 2 bases at V and 4 bases at J; junction bases unmatched: 8. The CDR3 runs 17 residues. The CDR3: CASGLSGGGLAGETQYF. CDR3 nucleotide sequence: TGTGCTAGTGGTTTGAGTGGGGGGGGACTAGCGGGAGAGACCCAGTACTTC.

The chain carries TRBV28 and TRBJ1-1, with 9 bases that match TRBD1. CDR1 and CDR2 from the germline V gene are MDHEN and SYDVKM. This CDR3 has 15 amino acids. Trimming removed 4 bases from V and 11 bases from J; junction bases left unmatched: 14. Written as DNA, the CDR3 is TGTGCCAGCAGTTCTCTGGACAGGGGAGTACCGTATGCTTTCTTT. This translates into CASSSLDRGVPYAFF.

This chain connects TRBV5-1 to TRBJ2-1; 10 bases line up with TRBD2. There are 16 residues in the CDR3. V shed 0 bases, J shed 9 bases, and the junction held 9 bases outside the gene matches. Per the germline V gene, CDR1 is SGHRS and CDR2 is YFSETQ. The CDR3 DNA follows: TGCGCCAGCAGCTTGGACCTAGCGGGAGCTTGGGGTGAGCAGTTCTTC. Translation: CASSLDLAGAWGEQFF.

J is TRBJ1-1 and V is TRBV10-3, with 8 bases fitting TRBD1. V was clipped by 3 bases and J by 4 bases; unmatched bases: 7. Per germline, CDR1 ENHRY and CDR2 SYGVKD. The CDR3 is made up of 15 amino acids. For the CDR3, the DNA is TGTGCCATCAGTGAACTGTTAACAGGGGGCACTGAAGCTTTCTTT. Its translation is CAISELLTGGTEAFF.

The chain joins TRBV18 to TRBJ2-1; D is perhaps TRBD2 (5 bases). The CDR3 covers 13 residues. The germline V gene encodes CDR1 KGHSH and CDR2 LQKENI. Trimming shortened V by 2 bases and J by 5 bases, and 7 bases separated the two germline ends. The DNA of the CDR3 is TGTGCCAGCTCACCAAGGCGGGACAATGAGCAGTTCTTC. Its translation is CASSPRRDNEQFF.

The chain joins TRBV11-2 to TRBJ1-5, with D possibly TRBD1 on 5 matching bases. The CDR3 runs to 13 residues. Trimming left V 5 bases short and J 5 bases short, with 10 bases between. CDR1 is SGHAT, CDR2 FQNNGV, per germline. DNA for the CDR3: TGTGCCAGCAGCAGGGGTTATGATCAGCCCCAGCATTTT. Translated, it gives CASSRGYDQPQHF. Complete variable domain (other parts from reference TRBV11-2 and TRBJ1-5): EAGVAQSPRYKIIEKRQSVAFWCNPISGHATLYWYQQILGQGPKLLIQFQNNGVVDDSQLPKDRFSAERLKGVDSTLKIQPAKLEDSAVYLCASSRGYDQPQHFGDGTRLSIL.

This sequence joins TRBV5-5 and TRBJ1-5; D is uncertain. The CDR3 length is 15 residues. V lost 4 bases and J lost 5, with 16 bases in between. Germline V lookup: CDR1 SGHKS, CDR2 YYEKEE (reference sequence). This CDR3 reads CASSLGGGIDQPQHF. CDR3 bases: TGTGCCAGCAGCCTGGGTGGAGGGATCGATCAGCCCCAGCATTTT.

J is TRBJ2-3 and V is TRBV11-2; 10 nucleotides align to TRBD2. The ends lost 0 bases at V and 2 bases at J; junction bases unmatched: 14. Germline V gives CDR1 SGHAT, CDR2 FQNNGV. The CDR3 has 20 amino acids. CDR3 amino acids: CASSLDRGLAGESDTDTQYF. The DNA for the CDR3 is TGTGCCAGCAGCTTAGATCGGGGTCTAGCGGGGGAATCTGACACAGATACGCAGTATTTT.

V usage is TRBV5-4 and J usage is TRBJ1-3; 7 bases map to TRBD1. This CDR3 has 12 residues. The trim removed 7 bases at V and 2 bases at J, leaving 0 bases unmatched. Germline CDR1 and CDR2: SGHNT and YYREEE (reference sequence). The CDR3 DNA is TGTGCCAGCCAGGGGGCTGGAAACACCATATATTTT. It specifies CASQGAGNTIYF. The full variable domain, rest sourced from reference TRBV5-4 and TRBJ1-3, is ETGVTQSPTHLIKTRGQQVTLRCSSQSGHNTVSWYQQALGQGPQFIFQYYREEENGRGNFPPRFSGLQFPNYSSELNVNALELDDSALYLCASQGAGNTIYFGEGSWLTVV.

The chain joins TRBV7-2 to TRBJ2-5; 16 nucleotides agree with TRBD2. V lost 5 bases, J lost 5 bases, and 11 bases stayed unmatched. CDR3 length equals 18 residues. Germline-derived CDR1 and CDR2 are SGHTA and FQGNSA. The CDR3 DNA is TGTGCCAGCAGCCCGCAGGGACTAGCGGGAGGGCCCAGGGAGACCCAGTACTTC. This encodes CASSPQGLAGGPRETQYF.

The V and J genes are TRBV19 and TRBJ2-6; TRBD1 matches 9 bases. Germline V gene lookup returns CDR1 LNHDA and CDR2 SQIVND (reference sequence). The CDR3 loop spans 15 amino acids. Trimming at V came to 7 bases and at J to 1 base, leaving 2 bases not matched to a gene. In DNA, the CDR3 is TGTGCCAGTAAGGGGACAGGGTCTGGGGCCAACGTCCTGACTTTC. The encoded protein is CASKGTGSGANVLTF.

The CDR3 DNA reads as TGTGCCAGCAGCTTAGGTGACACCACAGATACGCAGTATTTT. It specifies CASSLGDTTDTQYF. V usage is TRBV7-2 and J usage is TRBJ2-3; no firm D call. In germline, CDR1 is SGHTA, CDR2 FQGNSA. This CDR3 region has 14 residues. Trimming pared 1 base from V and 2 bases from J, leaving 7 bases between.

This rearrangement joins TRBV4-3 to TRBJ2-1; 12 bases map to TRBD2. Germline V gene lookup returns CDR1 LGHNA and CDR2 YSLEER. The V gene end was trimmed by 4 bases and the J gene end by 4 bases; junction bases not matched to a gene: 5. This CDR3 is 16 amino acids long. The DNA for the CDR3 is TGCGCCAGCAGCCGAGAGACTAGCGGGAGATACAATGAGCAGTTCTTC. This gives the protein CASSRETSGRYNEQFF.

This rearrangement joins TRBV30 to TRBJ2-7; possible D gene TRBD1, 6 bases. Trimming pared 6 bases from V and 0 bases from J, leaving 9 bases between. The CDR3 totals 12 residues. Germline CDR1 and CDR2: GTSNPN and SVGIG (reference sequence). CDR3 region: CACDRSSYEQYF. The CDR3 nucleotides read TGTGCCTGTGACAGGAGCTCCTACGAGCAGTACTTC.

The chain couples TRBV7-6 to TRBJ2-1; D is perhaps TRBD1 (6 bases). The CDR3 length is 15 residues. The germline V gene encodes CDR1 SGHVS and CDR2 FNYEAQ. V shed 4 bases and J shed 0 bases, with 10 bases lying between them. CDR3 DNA sequence: TGTGCCAGCAGCTCCAGGGGTAGCTCCTACAATGAGCAGTTCTTC. It codes for CASSSRGSSYNEQFF.

The genes are TRBV5-5 and TRBJ2-3, with D maybe TRBD2 (5 bases). Germline V gene sequence: CDR1 SGHKS, CDR2 YYEKEE (reference sequence). Trimming pared 0 bases from V and 3 bases from J, leaving 17 bases between. The CDR3 contains 17 residues. For the CDR3, the DNA is TGTGCCAGCAGCTTGGCATCGCGGGCCGGTAGGACAGATACGCAGTATTTT. Translation: CASSLASRAGRTDTQYF.

V and J are TRBV5-6 and TRBJ2-7; TRBD2 aligns across 10 bases. There are 19 residues in the CDR3. The trim removed 0 bases at V and 0 bases at J, leaving 12 bases unmatched. From germline, CDR1 is SGHDT and CDR2 YYEEEE. CDR3: CASSLGGPLAGVVSYEQYF. The CDR3 bases are TGTGCCAGCAGCTTGGGGGGTCCTCTAGCGGGAGTAGTCTCCTACGAGCAGTACTTC.

This chain links TRBV6-5 with TRBJ2-7, with TRBD1 matching 8 bases. Germline assignment: CDR1 MNHEY and CDR2 SVGAGI. The ends lost 5 bases at V and 1 base at J; junction bases unmatched: 4. CDR3 length equals 14 residues. CDR3 DNA sequence: TGTGCCAGCAGTAGAACAGGGGGTTCCTACGAGCAGTACTTC. It is translated as CASSRTGGSYEQYF.

The genes are TRBV28 and TRBJ1-2; no reliable D call. CDR3 length: 11 amino acids. CDR1 and CDR2 from the germline V gene are MDHEN and SYDVKM. V was pared by 10 bases and J by 8 bases, with 14 bases between. The CDR3 region has the DNA TGTGCCACCTCCACCCCTCGGGGCTACACCTTC. It specifies CATSTPRGYTF.

This chain joins TRBV9 and TRBJ1-2, with TRBD1 matching over 8 bases. The CDR3 spans 13 residues. Germline-derived CDR1 and CDR2 are SGDLS and YYNGEE. J lost 3 bases, V lost 5 bases, and 3 bases had no gene match. This CDR3 is CASSDRGDYGYTF. The CDR3, as DNA: TGTGCCAGCAGTGACAGGGGTGACTATGGCTACACCTTC.

This sequence joins TRBV19 and TRBJ1-3; tentative D call: TRBD1 (5 bases). The V gene lost 9 bases and the J gene lost 0 bases, with 24 bases spanning the gap. Per germline, CDR1 LNHDA and CDR2 SQIVND (reference sequence). The CDR3 length is 18 residues. The CDR3 DNA reads as TGTGCCAGCGATGCTGGGGCACACCCATCCACCTCTGGAAACACCATATATTTT. Amino acids: CASDAGAHPSTSGNTIYF.

The chain joins TRBV28 to TRBJ2-7, with D perhaps matching TRBD1 (6 bases). The germline V gene has CDR1 MDHEN and CDR2 SYDVKM. This CDR3 has 13 residues. The V gene lost 7 bases and the J gene lost 1 base, with 11 bases spanning the gap. The CDR3 DNA reads as TGTGCCAGCATTCCCGGACAGTCCTACGAGCAGTACTTC. This translates into CASIPGQSYEQYF.

The gene calls are TRBV15 and TRBJ2-1, with 7 bases lining up with TRBD2. The CDR3 runs 14 residues. V dropped 0 bases and J dropped 7; count of bases not matched to a gene: 3. Germline values: CDR1 LNHNV, CDR2 YYDKDF (reference sequence). Written as DNA, the CDR3 is TGTGCCACCAGCAGAGATTGGCGGGGGAATGAGCAGTTCTTC. Amino acids: CATSRDWRGNEQFF.

V is TRBV28 and J is TRBJ1-4; D remains ambiguous. CDR1 and CDR2 (germline): MDHEN, SYDVKM. V lost 6 bases and J lost 8, with 16 bases in between. The CDR3 sequence is 14 residues long. Written as DNA, the CDR3 is TGTGCCAGCAGCCAACGGGTGACTAGGGAAAAACTGTTTTTT. Amino acids: CASSQRVTREKLFF.